These 13 T cell receptor beta chains were all obtained from the same sample, sequenced in a study of T cell responses to AZD1222 COVID-19 vaccine. Profiling relied on immunoSEQ multiplex PCR, and the TCRdb table lists in-frame clones only, not all of them. In the table there are over 100,000 clones, 85% to 90% of which are singletons. This sample comprised peripheral blood, obtained on day 0 of AZD1222 vaccination. All receptors derive from an adult in good health.

The V gene is TRBV7-2, the J gene TRBJ2-5, with D perhaps TRBD1 or TRBD2 (5 bases each). The CDR3 totals 13 residues. In germline, CDR1 is SGHTA, CDR2 FQGNSA. Trimming removed 5 bases at V and 5 bases at J, with 12 bases between. CDR3: CASSRVGVETQYF. Here the CDR3 DNA reads TGTGCCAGCAGCCGTGTGGGGGTGGAGACCCAGTACTTC. Filled out from reference TRBV7-2 and TRBJ2-5, the complete variable domain reads GAGVSQSPSNKVTEKGKDVELRCDPISGHTALYWYRQSLGQGLEFLIYFQGNSAPDKSGLPSDRFSAERTGGSVSTLTIQRTQQEDSAVYLCASSRVGVETQYFGPGTRLLVL.

The V call is TRBV21-1, the J call TRBJ2-5; no DNA check was done on the table's D call, TRBD2. TRBV21-1 is a documented pseudogene. This CDR3 is built from 16 residues. The DNA of the CDR3 is TGTGCCAGCAGCCCCTGGAGGACTAGCGGGACAGAGACCCAGTACTTC. This sequence encodes CASSPWRTSGTETQYF.

V gene TRBV5-4 combines with J gene TRBJ1-1, with no clear D. This CDR3 spans 15 amino acids. V was shortened by 4 bases and J by 2 bases, with 15 bases between the two germline ends. Germline CDR1 is SGHNT and CDR2 is YYREEE (reference sequence). The CDR3 loop is CASSGPTRANTEAFF. The CDR3, as DNA: TGTGCCAGCAGCGGACCAACAAGAGCTAACACTGAAGCTTTCTTT. Supplemented by reference TRBV5-4 and TRBJ1-1, the full variable domain reads ETGVTQSPTHLIKTRGQQVTLRCSSQSGHNTVSWYQQALGQGPQFIFQYYREEENGRGNFPPRFSGLQFPNYSSELNVNALELDDSALYLCASSGPTRANTEAFFGQGTRLTVV.

The rearrangement uses TRBV28 and TRBJ1-2; 8 bases line up with TRBD1. The CDR3 is made up of 13 amino acids. Germline V lookup: CDR1 MDHEN, CDR2 SYDVKM. After removal of 5 bases from V and 4 bases from J, the junction contained 3 bases not matched to a gene. The chain's CDR3 is CASSLQGGYGYTF. CDR3 coding DNA: TGTGCCAGCAGTCTACAGGGGGGCTATGGCTACACCTTC.

V and J are TRBV20-1 and TRBJ1-2; D remains ambiguous. Germline values: CDR1 DFQATT, CDR2 SNEGSKA (reference sequence). Trimming shortened V by 3 bases and J by 8 bases, and 19 bases separated the two germline ends. This CDR3 spans 14 amino acids. CDR3 nucleotide sequence: TGCAGTGCTAGTCTTCCCGGTTTGGGTTCCGGCTACACCTTC. This codes for CSASLPGLGSGYTF.

This chain uses TRBV4-2 with TRBJ1-2; a possible D gene is TRBD1 (5 bases). Trimming shortened V by 0 bases and J by 2 bases, and 16 bases separated the two germline ends. CDR1 is LGHNA and CDR2 is YNFKEQ in the germline V gene. This CDR3 is 17 amino acids long. CDR3 sequence (DNA): TGTGCCAGCAGCCAAGATTATCAGGGCCTCCAAAACTATGGCTACACCTTC. Protein sequence: CASSQDYQGLQNYGYTF.

The gene calls are TRBV3-1 (or the pseudogene TRBV3-2) and TRBJ1-2; TRBD1 might be the D (5 bases). Per the germline V gene, CDR1 is LGHDT and CDR2 is YNNKEL (reference sequence). V was trimmed by 3 bases and J by 1 base, leaving 9 bases between them. The length of the CDR3 is 14 residues. The CDR3 loop is CASSQGTDNYGYTF. DNA for the CDR3: TGTGCCAGCAGCCAGGGGACGGATAACTATGGCTACACCTTC.

This chain links TRBV3-1 (or the pseudogene TRBV3-2) with TRBJ2-3; TRBD1 matches at 7 bases. Germline V CDR1 and CDR2: LGHDT, YNNKEL (reference sequence). The CDR3 totals 14 residues. V shed 5 bases, J shed 0 bases, and the junction held 2 bases outside the gene matches. CDR3 sequence reads: CASSWGQSTDTQYF. In nucleotides, the CDR3 is TGTGCCAGCAGCTGGGGACAGAGCACAGATACGCAGTATTTT.

Here the CDR3 DNA reads TGTGCCAGCAGCGCGTCCCAACTAGCGGGAGTTGACAATGAGCAGTTCTTC. Translated, it gives CASSASQLAGVDNEQFF. The chain employs TRBV9 and TRBJ2-1, with 11 bases fitting TRBD2. Germline CDR1 reads SGDLS; CDR2 reads YYNGEE. This CDR3 contains 17 residues. Trimming took 3 bases from V and 5 from J; bases not matched to a gene: 10. Drawing the rest from reference TRBV9 and TRBJ2-1, the complete variable domain is DSGVTQTPKHLITATGQRVTLRCSPRSGDLSVYWYQQSLDQGLQFLIQYYNGEERAKGNILERFSAQQFPDLHSELNLSSLELGDSALYFCASSASQLAGVDNEQFFGPGTRLTVL.

The rearrangement links TRBV6-2 or TRBV6-3 to TRBJ2-2; D gene uncertain. CDR1 and CDR2 from the germline V gene are MNHEY and SVGEGT. V was clipped by 0 bases and J by 4 bases, with 15 bases between them. The CDR3 runs 17 residues. The CDR3 region is CASSYSLTGKGTGELFF. For the CDR3, the DNA is TGTGCCAGCAGTTACTCTTTAACTGGGAAGGGCACCGGGGAGCTGTTTTTT.

This sequence joins TRBV6-1 and TRBJ2-1; 8 bases line up with TRBD2. Trimming took 4 bases from V and 0 from J; bases not matched to a gene: 8. CDR3 size: 17 residues. Germline V gene lookup returns CDR1 MNHNS and CDR2 SASEGT. The CDR3 reads CASSAKRSGGSYNEQFF. CDR3 in DNA: TGTGCCAGCAGTGCAAAACGGAGCGGGGGCTCCTACAATGAGCAGTTCTTC.

The rearrangement links TRBV24-1 to TRBJ2-6; D possibly corresponds to TRBD2 (6 bases). This CDR3 region has 16 residues. Trimming left V 4 bases short and J 4 bases short, with 13 bases between. Germline CDR1 reads KGHDR; CDR2 reads SFDVKD. The CDR3 DNA follows: TGTGCCACCAGTGACCGTCTAGCGTCAGGGGCCAACGTCCTGACTTTC. Translated: CATSDRLASGANVLTF.

This chain uses TRBV7-6 with TRBJ2-7; TRBD1 matches at 7 bases. Germline trimming cut 5 bases from V and 2 bases from J; bases unmatched to any gene: 12. CDR3 length equals 16 residues. Germline-derived CDR1 and CDR2 are SGHVS and FNYEAQ. CDR3 protein: CASSPSPTGHTYEQYF. The CDR3 DNA follows: TGTGCCAGCAGCCCCTCACCGACAGGGCACACCTACGAGCAGTACTTC.